Detailed here is one T cell receptor beta chain. The CDR3 covers 14 residues. The germline V and J ends were trimmed by 3 bases and 6 bases, with 17 bases remaining between them. Germline CDR1 and CDR2: SQVTM and ANQGSEA. This record belongs to a study of control samples from healthy donors and cancer patients. Sequencing was performed with immunoSEQ multiplex PCR; in TCRdb, only in-frame clones are kept and a portion is missing. The table has about 110,000 clones, 70% to 85% seen once. The sample comprised blood. The chain recombines TRBV29-1 with TRBJ1-2; possibly TRBD1 for D (5 bases). The receptor's source is a man between 18 and 35 years old in good health. DNA of the CDR3: TGCAGCGTTGAGCGAGACAGCGCGCCCCATGGCTACACCTTC. Its protein is CSVERDSAPHGYTF.